The text below deals with one TCR beta chain. These data originate in a study of blood T cell repertoires in COVID-19. The CDR3 is 15 residues long. The V end lost 0 bases, the J end lost 2 bases, and 12 bases lay between the germline ends. In germline, CDR1 is SGHNT, CDR2 YYREEE (reference sequence). Generated by immunoSEQ multiplex PCR, the TCRdb table keeps only in-frame clones and is missing some. The table lists about 130,000 clones, roughly 83% of them singletons, with around 1.4% in the top ten. Sequenced material: peripheral blood. The sequence was collected from a man in his 60s with acute or convalescent COVID-19. The chain joins TRBV5-4 to TRBJ2-7; D possibly corresponds to TRBD1 (6 bases). The CDR3 is CASSLAGQQAYEQYF. The DNA for the CDR3 is TGTGCCAGCAGCTTGGCAGGACAGCAAGCCTACGAGCAGTACTTC.